These T cell receptor beta chains were read from a single sample in a study of cytomegalovirus exposure and HLA in healthy donors. The repertoire was sequenced with immunoSEQ multiplex PCR; TCRdb's copy has only in-frame clones and lacks some. The table shows 110,000 or so clones, with over 60% occurring only once. Sequencing was done on a sample of PBMCs. Source of these receptors: a man between 40 and 49 years old in good health and CMV-seropositive. Both conserved end residues are part of each CDR3. The order of the fields is J gene, V gene, D gene, clone size, CDR3 protein, CDR3 DNA. A D gene is named only where the DNA matches it firmly. Rows give clone size only sometimes, using once, few, many, or a class for an expanded clone.

j_gene: TRBJ2-6; v_gene: TRBV19; d_gene: NA; abundance: NA; CDR3aa: CASRLGAGAWSSGANVLTF; CDR3nt: TGTGCCAGTAGGCTAGGGGCAGGAGCGTGGAGCTCTGGGGCCAACGTCCTGACTTTC
j_gene: TRBJ2-1; v_gene: TRBV2; d_gene: TRBD2; abundance: NA; CDR3aa: CASIWRGGRSYNEQFF; CDR3nt: TGTGCCAGCATCTGGCGGGGGGGCCGATCCTACAATGAGCAGTTCTTC
j_gene: TRBJ2-5; v_gene: TRBV7-2; d_gene: NA; abundance: NA; CDR3aa: CASSPGSLVETQYF; CDR3nt: TGTGCCAGCAGCCCCGGGTCCCTGGTAGAGACCCAGTACTTC
j_gene: TRBJ2-3; v_gene: TRBV5-1; d_gene: NA; abundance: once; CDR3aa: CASSLRRLVSTDTQYF; CDR3nt: TGCGCCAGCAGCTTGCGTCGTTTAGTTAGCACAGATACGCAGTATTTT
j_gene: TRBJ1-2; v_gene: TRBV6-5; d_gene: NA; abundance: NA; CDR3aa: CASRSGTRGGYTF; CDR3nt: TGTGCCAGCAGGTCCGGGACCAGGGGAGGCTACACCTTC
j_gene: TRBJ2-3; v_gene: TRBV7-3; d_gene: NA; abundance: NA; CDR3aa: CASSASGGPDTQYF; CDR3nt: TGTGCCAGCAGCGCCTCCGGGGGGCCAGATACGCAGTATTTT
j_gene: TRBJ1-2; v_gene: TRBV6-5; d_gene: TRBD1; abundance: NA; CDR3aa: CASSLTWDRNYGYTF; CDR3nt: TGTGCCAGCAGTTTAACCTGGGACAGGAACTATGGCTACACCTTC
j_gene: TRBJ2-4; v_gene: TRBV19; d_gene: TRBD2; abundance: NA; CDR3aa: CASSSGYYSGGENIQYF; CDR3nt: TGTGCCAGTAGCAGTGGGTACTATAGCGGGGGGGAAAACATTCAGTACTTC
j_gene: TRBJ2-5; v_gene: TRBV5-6; d_gene: NA; abundance: few; CDR3aa: CASSPRRGLGGGTQYF; CDR3nt: TGTGCCAGCAGCCCTAGGAGGGGACTGGGAGGGGGGACCCAGTACTTC
j_gene: TRBJ1-2; v_gene: TRBV28; d_gene: NA; abundance: NA; CDR3aa: CASSSPGDDYGYTF; CDR3nt: TGTGCCAGCAGCTCTCCAGGGGACGACTATGGCTACACCTTC
j_gene: TRBJ2-7; v_gene: TRBV15; d_gene: TRBD1; abundance: NA; CDR3aa: CATSRWDRGYEQYF; CDR3nt: TGTGCCACCAGCAGGTGGGACAGGGGCTACGAGCAGTACTTC
j_gene: TRBJ1-1; v_gene: TRBV7-3; d_gene: NA; abundance: NA; CDR3aa: CASSPQGYAEAFF; CDR3nt: TGTGCCAGCAGCCCCCAGGGTTACGCTGAAGCTTTCTTT
j_gene: TRBJ1-1; v_gene: TRBV6-1; d_gene: NA; abundance: once; CDR3aa: CASRTVNTEAFF; CDR3nt: TGTGCCAGCAGAACGGTGAACACTGAAGCTTTCTTT
j_gene: TRBJ1-5; v_gene: TRBV21-1; d_gene: NA; abundance: NA; CDR3aa: CASSKVRKYSNQPQHF; CDR3nt: TGTGCCAGCAGCAAAGTGAGAAAATATAGCAATCAGCCCCAGCATTTT
j_gene: TRBJ2-5; v_gene: TRBV11-2; d_gene: TRBD2; abundance: NA; CDR3aa: CASSLAVRGGGAVETQYF; CDR3nt: TGTGCCAGCAGCTTAGCGGTCCGGGGCGGGGGGGCCGTGGAGACCCAGTACTTC
j_gene: TRBJ2-7; v_gene: TRBV4-1; d_gene: TRBD1; abundance: NA; CDR3aa: CASSPRTGDEQYF; CDR3nt: TGCGCCAGCAGCCCCCGGACAGGGGACGAGCAGTACTTC
j_gene: TRBJ2-3; v_gene: TRBV19; d_gene: TRBD2; abundance: NA; CDR3aa: CASRHLTSGKSDTQYF; CDR3nt: TGTGCCAGTAGACACCTGACTAGCGGAAAGTCAGATACGCAGTATTTT
j_gene: TRBJ2-7; v_gene: TRBV7-2; d_gene: NA; abundance: NA; CDR3aa: CASSPTGYEQYF; CDR3nt: TGTGCCAGCAGTCCCACAGGTTACGAGCAGTACTTC
j_gene: TRBJ2-3; v_gene: TRBV4-3; d_gene: NA; abundance: NA; CDR3aa: CASSQGGGGSRNTQYF; CDR3nt: TGCGCCAGCAGCCAAGGGGGAGGGGGGAGCCGTAATACGCAGTATTTT
j_gene: TRBJ1-2; v_gene: TRBV7-3; d_gene: NA; abundance: once; CDR3aa: CASSLTHGSGGYTF; CDR3nt: TGTGCCAGCAGCTTAACTCACGGGTCGGGTGGCTACACCTTC
j_gene: TRBJ2-1; v_gene: TRBV27; d_gene: NA; abundance: NA; CDR3aa: CASADPGLREGQFF; CDR3nt: TGTGCCAGCGCCGACCCGGGACTGCGAGAGGGGCAGTTCTTC
j_gene: TRBJ2-7; v_gene: TRBV7-2; d_gene: NA; abundance: NA; CDR3aa: CASSYSPRSFSNEQYF; CDR3nt: TGTGCCAGCAGCTATTCCCCCCGGAGTTTCTCTAACGAGCAGTACTTC
j_gene: TRBJ1-4; v_gene: TRBV9; d_gene: NA; abundance: NA; CDR3aa: CASSVPGLNEKLFF; CDR3nt: TGTGCCAGCAGCGTTCCCGGACTGAATGAAAAACTGTTTTTT
j_gene: TRBJ2-3; v_gene: TRBV30; d_gene: NA; abundance: once; CDR3aa: CAWRANTDTQYF; CDR3nt: TGTGCCTGGAGAGCCAACACAGATACGCAGTATTTT